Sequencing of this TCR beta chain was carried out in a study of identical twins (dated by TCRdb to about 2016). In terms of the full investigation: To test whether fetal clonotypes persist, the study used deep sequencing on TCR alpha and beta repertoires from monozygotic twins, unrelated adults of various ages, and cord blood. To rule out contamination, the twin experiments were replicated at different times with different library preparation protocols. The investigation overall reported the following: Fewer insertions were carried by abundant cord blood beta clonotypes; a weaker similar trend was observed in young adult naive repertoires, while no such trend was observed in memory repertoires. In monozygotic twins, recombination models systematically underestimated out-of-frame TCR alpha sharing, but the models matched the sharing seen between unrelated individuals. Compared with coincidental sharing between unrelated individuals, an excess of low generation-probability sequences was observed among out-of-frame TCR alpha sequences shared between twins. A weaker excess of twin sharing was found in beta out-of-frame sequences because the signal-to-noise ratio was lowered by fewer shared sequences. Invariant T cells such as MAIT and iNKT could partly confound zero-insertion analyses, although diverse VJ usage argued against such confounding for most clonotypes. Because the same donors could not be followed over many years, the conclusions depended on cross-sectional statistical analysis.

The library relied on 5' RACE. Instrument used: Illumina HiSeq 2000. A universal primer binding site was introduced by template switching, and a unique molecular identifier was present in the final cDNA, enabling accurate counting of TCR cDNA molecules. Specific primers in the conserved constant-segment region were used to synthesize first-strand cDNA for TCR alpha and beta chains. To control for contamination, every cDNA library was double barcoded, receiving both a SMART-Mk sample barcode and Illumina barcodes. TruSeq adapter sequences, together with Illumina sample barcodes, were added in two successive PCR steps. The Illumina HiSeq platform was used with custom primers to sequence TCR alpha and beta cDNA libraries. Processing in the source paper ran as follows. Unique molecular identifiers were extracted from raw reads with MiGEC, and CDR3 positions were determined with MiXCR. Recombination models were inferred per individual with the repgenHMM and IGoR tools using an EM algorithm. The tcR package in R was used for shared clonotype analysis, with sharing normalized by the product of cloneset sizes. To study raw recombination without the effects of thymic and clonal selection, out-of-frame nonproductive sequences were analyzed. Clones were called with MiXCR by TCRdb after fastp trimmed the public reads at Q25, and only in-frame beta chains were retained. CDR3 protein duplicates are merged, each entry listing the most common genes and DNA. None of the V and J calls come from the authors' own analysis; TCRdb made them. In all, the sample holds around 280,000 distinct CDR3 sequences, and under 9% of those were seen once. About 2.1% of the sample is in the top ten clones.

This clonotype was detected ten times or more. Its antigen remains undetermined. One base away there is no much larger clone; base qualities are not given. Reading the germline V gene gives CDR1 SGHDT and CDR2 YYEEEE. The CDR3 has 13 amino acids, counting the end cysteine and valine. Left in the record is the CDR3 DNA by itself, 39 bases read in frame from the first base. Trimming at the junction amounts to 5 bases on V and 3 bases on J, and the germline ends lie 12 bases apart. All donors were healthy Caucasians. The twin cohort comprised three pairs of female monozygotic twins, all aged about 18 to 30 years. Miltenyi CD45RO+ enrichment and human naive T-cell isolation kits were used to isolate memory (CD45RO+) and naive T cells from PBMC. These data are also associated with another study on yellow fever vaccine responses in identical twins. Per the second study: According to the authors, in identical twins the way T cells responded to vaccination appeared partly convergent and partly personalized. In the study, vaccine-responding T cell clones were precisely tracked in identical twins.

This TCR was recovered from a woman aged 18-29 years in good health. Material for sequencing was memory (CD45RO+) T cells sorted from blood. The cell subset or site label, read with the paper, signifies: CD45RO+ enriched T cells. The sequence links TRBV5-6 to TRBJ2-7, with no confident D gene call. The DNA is TGTGCCAGCAGTAACCCCCCCGGCTACGAGCAGTACGTC. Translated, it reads CASSNPPGYEQYV.